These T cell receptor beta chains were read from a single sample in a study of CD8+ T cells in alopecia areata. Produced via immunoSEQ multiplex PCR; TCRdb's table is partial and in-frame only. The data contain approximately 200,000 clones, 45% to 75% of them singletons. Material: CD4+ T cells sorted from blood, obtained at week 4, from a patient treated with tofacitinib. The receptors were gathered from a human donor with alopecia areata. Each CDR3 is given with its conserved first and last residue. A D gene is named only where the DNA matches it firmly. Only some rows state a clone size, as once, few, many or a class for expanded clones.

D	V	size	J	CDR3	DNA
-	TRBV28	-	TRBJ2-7	CASTLGTSYEQYF	TGTGCCAGCACTTTAGGGACCTCCTACGAGCAGTACTTC
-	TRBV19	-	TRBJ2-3	CASSPGGGFTDTQYF	TGTGCCAGTTCTCCCGGGGGAGGATTCACAGATACGCAGTATTTT
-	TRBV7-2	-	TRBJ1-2	CASSLGTPRGYGYTF	TGTGCCAGCAGCTTAGGGACTCCCCGGGGGTATGGCTACACCTTC
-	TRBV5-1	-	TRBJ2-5	CASSLALGETQYF	TGCGCCAGCAGCTTGGCCCTGGGGGAGACCCAGTACTTC
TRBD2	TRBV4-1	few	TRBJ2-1	CASSQEGGTSGRGEQFF	TGCGCCAGCAGCCAAGAAGGCGGGACTAGCGGGAGAGGTGAGCAGTTCTTC
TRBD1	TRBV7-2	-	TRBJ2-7	CASSRQGDVQYF	TGTGCCAGCAGCCGACAGGGTGATGTGCAGTACTTC
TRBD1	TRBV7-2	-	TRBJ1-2	CASRQDRQGNYGYTF	TGTGCCAGCAGACAAGATCGACAGGGTAACTATGGCTACACCTTC
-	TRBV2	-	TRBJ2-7	CASRTQFSYEQYF	TGTGCCAGCAGAACACAATTCTCCTACGAGCAGTACTTC
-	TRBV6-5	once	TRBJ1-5	CASSPGGRSNQPQHF	TGTGCCAGCAGCCCGGGGGGCCGTAGCAATCAGCCCCAGCATTTT
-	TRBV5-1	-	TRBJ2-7	CASSLDAGTYEQYF	TGCGCCAGCAGCTTGGACGCCGGGACCTACGAGCAGTACTTC
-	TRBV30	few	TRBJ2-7	CAWDSEHSYEQYF	TGTGCCTGGGACAGCGAGCACTCCTACGAGCAGTACTTC
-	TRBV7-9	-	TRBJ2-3	CASSLGTDTQYF	TGTGCCAGCAGCTTAGGGACAGATACGCAGTATTTT
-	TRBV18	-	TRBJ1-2	CASSPGSATNYGYTF	TGTGCCAGCTCACCGGGGTCGGCCACTAACTATGGCTACACCTTC
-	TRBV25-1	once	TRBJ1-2	CASSESGVYYGYTF	TGTGCCAGCAGTGAATCGGGAGTATACTATGGCTACACCTTC
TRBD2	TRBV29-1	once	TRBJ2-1	CSVGLASSYNEQFF	TGCAGCGTGGGACTAGCGAGCTCCTACAATGAGCAGTTCTTC
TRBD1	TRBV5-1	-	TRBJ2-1	CASSSTGGQYNEQFF	TGCGCCAGCAGCTCCACAGGGGGCCAATACAATGAGCAGTTCTTC
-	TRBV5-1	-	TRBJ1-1	CASSLVSVNTEAFF	TGCGCCAGCAGCTTGGTGTCGGTTAACACTGAAGCTTTCTTT
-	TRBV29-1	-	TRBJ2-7	CSVEVRSEQYF	TGCAGCGTTGAAGTCCGCTCCGAGCAGTACTTC
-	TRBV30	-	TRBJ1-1	CAWSVRVNTEAFF	TGTGCCTGGAGTGTTCGAGTGAACACTGAAGCTTTCTTT
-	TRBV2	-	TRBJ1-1	CASRPSVLSAEAFF	TGTGCCAGCAGGCCAAGCGTTTTGTCGGCTGAAGCTTTCTTT
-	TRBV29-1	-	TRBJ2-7	CSVLGGTGPYEQYF	TGCAGCGTCCTGGGGGGGACAGGACCTTACGAGCAGTACTTC
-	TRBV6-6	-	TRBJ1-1	CASSYDPQMNTEAFF	TGTGCCAGCAGTTACGACCCTCAGATGAACACTGAAGCTTTCTTT
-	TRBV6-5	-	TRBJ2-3	CASSVLGRGTDTQYF	TGTGCCAGCAGTGTACTCGGAAGGGGCACAGATACGCAGTATTTT
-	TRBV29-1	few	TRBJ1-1	CSVVHRGSQNTEAFF	TGCAGCGTTGTACATAGGGGTTCCCAGAACACTGAAGCTTTCTTT
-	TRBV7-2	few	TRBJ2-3	CASSGRDKKDTQYF	TGTGCCAGCAGCGGCCGGGACAAGAAGGATACGCAGTATTTT
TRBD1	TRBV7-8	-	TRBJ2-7	CASSFKTGAYEQYF	TGTGCCAGCAGCTTTAAGACAGGGGCCTACGAGCAGTACTTC
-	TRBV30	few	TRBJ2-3	CAWSVPAASTDTQYF	TGTGCCTGGAGTGTACCAGCGGCTAGCACAGATACGCAGTATTTT
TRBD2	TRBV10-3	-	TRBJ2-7	CAIGTSLVQKYF	TGTGCCATCGGGACTAGCCTTGTTCAAAAGTACTTC
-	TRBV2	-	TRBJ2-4	CASSGGAGTKNIQYF	TGTGCCAGCAGTGGAGGGGCAGGGACCAAAAACATTCAGTACTTC
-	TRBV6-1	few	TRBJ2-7	CASSRYYEQYF	TGTGCCAGCAGCCGATACTACGAGCAGTACTTC
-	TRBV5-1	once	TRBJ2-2	CASSLGNIGGGELFF	TGCGCCAGCAGCTTGGGTAATATAGGCGGCGGGGAGCTGTTTTTT
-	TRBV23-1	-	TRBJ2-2	CASSQGYTGELFF	TGCGCCAGCAGTCAGGGGTACACCGGGGAGCTGTTTTTT
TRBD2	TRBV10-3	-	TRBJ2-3	CATASGSTDTQYF	TGTGCCACCGCTAGCGGGAGCACAGATACGCAGTATTTT
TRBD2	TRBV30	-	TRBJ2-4	CAWASGGALDIQYF	TGTGCCTGGGCCAGCGGGGGGGCGTTGGACATTCAGTACTTC
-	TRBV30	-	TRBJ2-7	CAWSIQREQYF	TGTGCCTGGAGTATCCAGCGAGAGCAGTACTTC
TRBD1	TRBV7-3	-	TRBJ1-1	CASSLVGTGRNTEAFF	TGTGCCAGCAGCTTAGTGGGGACAGGGCGGAACACTGAAGCTTTCTTT
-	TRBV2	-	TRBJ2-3	CASSSWRAPPTDTQYF	TGTGCCAGCAGTTCGTGGAGGGCCCCCCCCACAGATACGCAGTATTTT
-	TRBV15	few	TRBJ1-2	CATSRDKGLYGYTF	TGTGCCACCAGCAGAGACAAAGGCCTCTATGGCTACACCTTC
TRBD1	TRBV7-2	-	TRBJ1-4	CASSHGQGENEKLFF	TGTGCCAGCAGCCACGGACAGGGGGAAAATGAAAAACTGTTTTTT
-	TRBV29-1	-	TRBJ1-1	CTACRNRDAEAFF	TGCACCGCCTGTCGAAACAGGGACGCTGAAGCTTTCTTT
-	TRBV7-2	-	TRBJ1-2	CASSLASAGYGYTF	TGTGCCAGCAGCTTAGCATCGGCTGGCTATGGCTACACCTTC
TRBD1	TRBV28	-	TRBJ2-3	CASSGSMGQTTDTQYF	TGTGCCAGCAGTGGCTCCATGGGACAGACCACAGATACGCAGTATTTT
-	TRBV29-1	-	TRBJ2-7	CSVVLGDGSGEQYF	TGCAGCGTTGTATTGGGGGATGGATCGGGAGAGCAGTACTTC
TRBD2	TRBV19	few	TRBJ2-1	CASSSGLAGDYNEQFF	TGTGCCAGTAGTTCTGGACTAGCGGGAGACTACAATGAGCAGTTCTTC
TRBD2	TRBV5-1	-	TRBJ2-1	CASSQTSGRTNEQFF	TGCGCCAGCAGCCAAACTAGCGGGAGGACCAATGAGCAGTTCTTC
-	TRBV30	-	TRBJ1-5	CAWSGRTRGGQPQHF	TGTGCCTGGAGTGGACGAACGAGAGGGGGTCAGCCCCAGCATTTT
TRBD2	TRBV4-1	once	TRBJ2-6	CASSHLAGGTGANVLTF	TGCGCCAGCAGCCACCTAGCGGGAGGAACTGGGGCCAACGTCCTGACTTTC
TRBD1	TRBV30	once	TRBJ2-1	CAWSDDRAHNEQFF	TGTGCCTGGAGTGACGACAGGGCCCACAATGAGCAGTTCTTC
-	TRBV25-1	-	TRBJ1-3	CASSTRGGGNTIYF	TGTGCCAGCAGTACTCGGGGTGGTGGAAACACCATATATTTT
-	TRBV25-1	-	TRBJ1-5	CASSESGGGNQPQHF	TGTGCCAGCAGTGAATCGGGGGGTGGCAATCAGCCCCAGCATTTT
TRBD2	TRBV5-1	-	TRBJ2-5	CASSLAGRETQYF	TGCGCCAGCAGCTTGGCCGGGAGGGAGACCCAGTACTTC
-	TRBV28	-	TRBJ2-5	CASTREETQYF	TGTGCCAGCACCCGAGAAGAGACCCAGTACTTC
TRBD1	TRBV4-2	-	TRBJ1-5	CASSQETTGEQPQHF	TGTGCCAGCAGCCAAGAGACCACAGGGGAACAGCCCCAGCATTTT
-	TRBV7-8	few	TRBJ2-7	CASSLSGRLYEQYF	TGTGCCAGCAGCTTATCGGGTCGGCTATACGAGCAGTACTTC
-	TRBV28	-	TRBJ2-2	CATLKLANTGELFF	TGTGCCACCCTAAAGTTAGCGAACACCGGGGAGCTGTTTTTT
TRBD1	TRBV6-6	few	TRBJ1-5	CASSTGQVINQPQHF	TGTGCCAGCAGTACCGGACAGGTAATCAATCAGCCCCAGCATTTT